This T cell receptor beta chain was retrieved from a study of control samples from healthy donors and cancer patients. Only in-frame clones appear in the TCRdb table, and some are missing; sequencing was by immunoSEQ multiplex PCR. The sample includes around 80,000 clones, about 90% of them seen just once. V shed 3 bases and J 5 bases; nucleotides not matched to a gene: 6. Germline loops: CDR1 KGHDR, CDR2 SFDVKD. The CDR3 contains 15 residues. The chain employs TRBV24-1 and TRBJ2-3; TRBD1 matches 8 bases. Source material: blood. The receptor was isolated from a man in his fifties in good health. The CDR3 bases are TGTGCCACCAGTGATGCAGGGGGCCTGGGAGATACGCAGTATTTT. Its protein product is CATSDAGGLGDTQYF.